This entry lists 18 T cell receptor beta chains sequenced from one sample in a study of spatial heterogeneity in lung cancer (dated by TCRdb to between 2018 and 2021). Study-level results and caveats: The tumor nonsynonymous mutation count correlated with the number of expanded alpha and beta TCRs within the tumor.

This specimen's time point label, interpreted: sample taken at primary tumor resection. Their antigens are not known. The method was 5' RACE. The listed sequencing device is NextSeq 500. In-frame beta chains were kept once TCRdb had trimmed the public reads at Q25 with fastp and called clones with MiXCR. For every CDR3 protein sequence, its rows merge into one entry that carries the most common genes and DNA. A total of around 20,000 distinct CDR3 sequences appear in this sample, approximately 5.6% of them only once. The top ten hold 10% of the sample. The specimen comprised lung tumor tissue, sampled at surgery. Receptors were obtained from a female donor with early-stage non-small cell lung cancer.

This clonotype was detected ten times or more. A library prepared for alpha chains yielded this beta chain as an off-target read; its size is of little meaning. The CDR3 DNA reads TGCGCCAGCAGCTGGGCCAGCCAAGAGACCCAGTACTTC. It is translated as CASSWASQETQYF. This chain joins TRBV5-1 and TRBJ2-5; no definite D call. V was cut by 3 bases and J by 1 base, with 7 bases left in between. The CDR3 is made up of 13 amino acids. Germline V CDR1 and CDR2: SGHRS, YFSETQ.

This clonotype was found many times. In a library made to pick up alpha chains, this beta chain is a stray read with a size that means little. The chain employs TRBV7-9 and TRBJ1-1, with a tentative D call TRBD1 (5 bases). Trimming shortened V by 7 bases and J by 5 bases, and 8 bases separated the two germline ends. The CDR3 consists of 11 residues. Per the germline V gene, CDR1 is SEHNR and CDR2 is FQNEAQ (reference sequence). The CDR3 is CASTGGTEAFF. DNA for the CDR3: TGTGCCAGCACCGGGGGGACTGAAGCTTTCTTT.

This clonotype was observed many times. This beta chain represents an off-target read in a library built for alpha chains; its size is of limited meaning. The genes are TRBV12-3 or TRBV12-4 and TRBJ2-7; D is ambiguous. CDR3 length: 14 residues. V shed 2 bases and J shed 5 bases, with 13 bases lying between them. The CDR3, as DNA: TGTGCCAGCAGTTTACCTAACCCGGCGGACGAGCAGTACTTC. Residues: CASSLPNPADEQYF.

Note on this clonotype: For a library built for alpha chains, this beta chain is a stray read; little rests on its size. The V call is TRBV10-2, the J call TRBJ2-3; 13 bases line up with TRBD2. V was pared by 8 bases and J by 6 bases, with 8 bases of the junction left unmatched. This CDR3 comprises 15 residues. Germline CDR1 WSHSY, CDR2 SAAADI. Here the CDR3 reads CASDPGLAGVDTQYF. CDR3 DNA: TGCGCCAGCGACCCCGGACTAGCGGGAGTGGATACGCAGTATTTT.

This clonotype has at least ten counts. This beta chain is an unintended read in a library built for alpha chains; its size means little. The chain joins TRBV4-1 to TRBJ2-7; no firm D call. Trimming took 0 bases from V and 4 from J, leaving 10 bases between them. Germline CDR1 is MGHRA and CDR2 is YSYEKL. The CDR3 totals 14 residues. The CDR3 bases are TGCGCCAGCAGCCAAGAGGATGAACTTTACGAGCAGTACTTC. It specifies CASSQEDELYEQYF.

In this sample, this clonotype turned up many times. As an off-target read in a library built for alpha chains, this beta chain has a frequency of little significance. V usage is TRBV6-6 and J usage is TRBJ2-1, with D hard to call. The CDR3 covers 11 residues. Trimming removed 2 bases from V and 9 bases from J, with 5 bases in between. Germline V CDR1 and CDR2: MNHNY, SVGAGI (reference sequence). The CDR3 sequence is CASSYRTEQFF. For the CDR3, the DNA is TGTGCCAGCAGTTACCGCACTGAGCAGTTCTTC.

This clonotype has a count of ten or more. Little can be read into the size of this beta chain, an off-target read in a library designed for alpha chains. V is TRBV20-1 and J is TRBJ2-2; no firm D call. Germline V gene lookup returns CDR1 DFQATT and CDR2 SNEGSKA (reference sequence). This CDR3 has 13 amino acids. The germline V and J ends were trimmed by 0 bases and 6 bases, with 8 bases remaining between them. For the CDR3, the DNA is TGCAGTGCTAGAGATGTCGGAGCCGGGGAGCTGTTTTTT. Its translation is CSARDVGAGELFF.

This clonotype is labeled hyperexpanded (1% or more). Since it is a stray read in a library aimed at alpha chains, this beta chain has a size that is not meaningful. V usage is TRBV7-3 and J usage is TRBJ2-5; TRBD2 might be the D (6 bases). The V and J ends lost 4 bases and 5 bases respectively, with 17 bases between them. The length of the CDR3 is 15 residues. CDR1 is SGHTA and CDR2 is FQGTGA in the germline V gene. CDR3 DNA: TGTGCCAGCAGCTCCGGGACTGCAGGGACGGAGACCCAGTACTTC. It is translated as CASSSGTAGTETQYF. The entire variable domain, with the rest obtained from reference TRBV7-3 and TRBJ2-5, is as follows: GAGVSQTPSNKVTEKGKYVELRCDPISGHTALYWYRQSLGQGPEFLIYFQGTGAADDSGLPNDRFFAVRPEGSVSTLKIQRTERGDSAVYLCASSSGTAGTETQYFGPGTRLLVL.

Many counts were recorded for this clonotype. Little can be read into the size of this beta chain, an off-target read in a library designed for alpha chains. This sequence joins TRBV4-1 and TRBJ2-1; 7 nucleotides agree with TRBD2. The V segment lost 1 base and the J segment 4 bases; nucleotides outside the gene matches: 10. Germline V CDR1 and CDR2: MGHRA, YSYEKL. The CDR3 loop spans 17 amino acids. The CDR3 is CASSQAFGAGIYNEQFF. In DNA form, the CDR3 reads TGCGCCAGCAGCCAAGCTTTCGGAGCGGGAATTTACAATGAGCAGTTCTTC.

Comments on this clonotype: This beta chain is an unintended read in a library built for alpha chains; its size means little. CDR3 amino acids: CSASSGNTEAFF. CDR3 in DNA: TGCAGTGCTAGTTCTGGGAACACTGAAGCTTTCTTT. The chain links TRBV20-1 to TRBJ1-1, with no clear D. The CDR3 extends over 12 amino acids. Trimming removed 3 bases at V and 1 base at J, with 6 bases between. CDR1 is DFQATT, CDR2 SNEGSKA, per germline (reference sequence).

The table lists this clonotype with many counts. The library was designed around alpha chains, so this beta chain is a stray read whose abundance carries little weight. The CDR3 sequence is CASSQRTVATANYGYTF. The CDR3 nucleotides are TGTGCCAGCAGCCAAAGGACAGTAGCTACCGCCAACTATGGCTACACCTTC. The chain employs TRBV4-2 and TRBJ1-2; tentative D call: TRBD1 (6 bases). The germline gives CDR1 LGHNA, CDR2 YNFKEQ. With 2 bases removed from V and 2 bases from J, the gap between germline ends came to 18 bases. The CDR3 sequence is 17 residues long.

This clonotype rates as medium-sized (0.01 to 0.1%). Because the library targeted alpha chains, this beta chain is an off-target read whose size means little. J is TRBJ1-1 and V is TRBV29-1, with TRBD1 as a possible D gene (5 bases). Per the germline V gene, CDR1 is SQVTM and CDR2 is ANQGSEA. This CDR3 spans 13 amino acids. With 5 bases removed from V and 2 bases from J, the gap between germline ends came to 12 bases. CDR3 in DNA: TGCAGCGTTCTAATCACAGGAAACACTGAAGCTTTCTTT. Translation gives CSVLITGNTEAFF.

This clonotype was counted between two and nine times. This beta chain is a stray sequence in a library constructed for alpha chains; its clone size is not meaningful. V gene TRBV20-1 combines with J gene TRBJ2-7, with 7 positions matching TRBD2. Germline CDR1 reads DFQATT; CDR2 reads SNEGSKA (reference sequence). V was pared by 0 bases and J by 6 bases, with 11 bases of the junction left unmatched. The CDR3 covers 15 residues. The CDR3 region is CSARDPGREHGEQYF. The CDR3 DNA reads TGCAGTGCTAGAGATCCAGGGCGGGAGCACGGCGAGCAGTACTTC.

This clonotype was seen a handful of times. For a library built for alpha chains, this beta chain is a stray read; little rests on its size. The genes are TRBV7-3 and TRBJ2-1; D remains unclear. Per the germline V gene, CDR1 is SGHTA and CDR2 is FQGTGA. V lost 5 bases and J lost 7, with 12 bases in between. CDR3 length: 13 residues. DNA of the CDR3: TGTGCCAGCAGCCCCGGCTCGGTGAATGAGCAGTTCTTC. It encodes CASSPGSVNEQFF.

This clonotype occurred a few times. This beta chain came through as a stray read in a library set up for alpha chains, and its size says little. The CDR3, as DNA: TGTGCCAGCAGCGGCCTAGCGGGAGTCAATGAGCAGTTCTTC. This codes for CASSGLAGVNEQFF. The V gene is TRBV9, the J gene TRBJ2-1, with 10 bases that match TRBD2. Germline CDR1 is SGDLS and CDR2 is YYNGEE. The CDR3 length is 14 residues. Losses at the gene ends were 3 bases for V and 6 bases for J; bases not matched to a gene: 3.

This clonotype was recorded at least ten times. The library was designed around alpha chains, so this beta chain is a stray read whose abundance carries little weight. The chain recombines TRBV20-1 with TRBJ1-3; D is undetermined. This CDR3 is 16 amino acids long. Trimming took 1 base from V and 2 from J, leaving 15 bases between them. Germline CDR1 is DFQATT and CDR2 is SNEGSKA (reference sequence). CDR3 sequence (DNA): TGCAGTGCTAGAGCGCCTGTGGACTTCGCTGGAAACACCATATATTTT. This codes for CSARAPVDFAGNTIYF.

This clonotype was counted ten times or more. Being off target in a library aimed at alpha chains, this beta chain has a size of little meaning. J is TRBJ2-3 and V is TRBV27, with D hard to call. This CDR3 region has 13 residues. Per the germline V gene, CDR1 is MNHEY and CDR2 is SMNVEV (reference sequence). V shed 6 bases and J shed 0 bases, with 7 bases lying between them. CDR3 sequence: CASRPPSTDTQYF. The CDR3 region has the DNA TGTGCCAGCAGGCCCCCTAGCACAGATACGCAGTATTTT.

In this sample, this clonotype turned up many times. This beta chain represents an off-target read in a library built for alpha chains; its size is of limited meaning. The chain is built from TRBV19 and TRBJ2-1; no clear D gene. Between the trimmed V and J ends, which lost 6 bases and 0 bases, there was a span of 12 bases. CDR3 size: 15 residues. Germline loops: CDR1 LNHDA, CDR2 SQIVND (reference sequence). This CDR3 reads CASSPSPSSYNEQFF. CDR3 nucleotide sequence: TGTGCCAGTAGCCCGAGCCCAAGCTCCTACAATGAGCAGTTCTTC.